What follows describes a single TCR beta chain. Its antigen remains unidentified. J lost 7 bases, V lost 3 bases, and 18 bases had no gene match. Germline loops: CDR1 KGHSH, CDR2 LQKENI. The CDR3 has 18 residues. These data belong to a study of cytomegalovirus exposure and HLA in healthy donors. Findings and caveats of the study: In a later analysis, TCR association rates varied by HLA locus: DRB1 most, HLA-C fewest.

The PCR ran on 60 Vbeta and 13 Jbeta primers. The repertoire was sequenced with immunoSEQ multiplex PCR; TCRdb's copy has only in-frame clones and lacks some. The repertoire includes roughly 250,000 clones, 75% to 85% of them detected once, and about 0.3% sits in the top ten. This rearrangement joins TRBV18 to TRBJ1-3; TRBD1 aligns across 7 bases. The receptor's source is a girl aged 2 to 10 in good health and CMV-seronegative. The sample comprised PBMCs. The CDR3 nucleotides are TGTGCCAGCTCACCGTTTGAATCATGGGGACAGACAGCGAACACCATATATTTT. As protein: CASSPFESWGQTANTIYF.